The 27 T cell receptor beta chains below all came from one sample that was sequenced in a study of T-cell reconstitution after alpha-beta-depleted transplantation in children. TCRbeta library preparation incorporated unique molecular identifiers. TCRdb reprocessed the PCR reads with MiXCR, giving one entry per CDR3 protein. Of around 370,000 distinct CDR3 sequences listed, approximately 10% are singletons. The sequencing here drew on PBMCs from the stem cell graft donor, taken from the stem cell graft. These receptors all stem from a human donor who donated a stem cell graft to a child with acute lymphoblastic leukemia.

The V gene is TRBV20-1, the J gene TRBJ2-5, with 7 positions matching TRBD1. Trimming took 1 base from V and 0 from J; bases not matched to a gene: 2. The germline V gene has CDR1 DFQATT and CDR2 SNEGSKA (reference sequence). The CDR3 sequence is 14 residues long. CDR3 residues: CSARVDRDQETQYF. In nucleotides, the CDR3 is TGCAGTGCTAGAGTCGACAGGGACCAAGAGACCCAGTACTTC.

This clonotype occurred many times. This sequence joins TRBV5-1 and TRBJ1-2; possibly TRBD1 for D (6 bases). In germline, CDR1 is SGHRS, CDR2 YFSETQ. The CDR3 spans 13 residues. Trimming shortened V by 4 bases and J by 5 bases, and 12 bases separated the two germline ends. This CDR3 is CASSPAGEYGYTF. The DNA for the CDR3 is TGCGCCAGCAGCCCCGCAGGGGAGTATGGCTACACCTTC.

There are many counts of this clonotype. The J gene is TRBJ2-2, the V gene TRBV4-3, with a weak D call TRBD2 (5 bases). The CDR3 is 17 residues long. Germline CDR1 and CDR2: LGHNA and YSLEER. The germline V and J ends were trimmed by 0 bases and 1 base, with 12 bases remaining between them. CDR3 residues: CASSQEPLRGNTGELFF. CDR3 bases: TGCGCCAGCAGCCAAGAGCCTTTACGGGGGAACACCGGGGAGCTGTTTTTT.

This clonotype was detected a few times. This sequence joins TRBV5-1 and TRBJ1-1, with D possibly matching TRBD1 (5 bases). Looked up from germline, CDR1 is SGHRS and CDR2 is YFSETQ. V was clipped by 4 bases and J by 7 bases, with 11 bases between them. The CDR3 runs 12 residues. The CDR3 DNA sequence: TGCGCCAGCAGCCTCCGGGACGGTGAAGCTTTCTTT. Its protein is CASSLRDGEAFF.

V is TRBV5-1 and J is TRBJ1-1; D is uncertain. From germline, CDR1 is SGHRS and CDR2 YFSETQ. This CDR3 comprises 13 residues. Trimming left V 0 bases short and J 7 bases short, with 10 bases between. In nucleotides, the CDR3 is TGCGCCAGCAGCTTGGGTCGCGGAAATGAAGCTTTCTTT. It yields the protein CASSLGRGNEAFF.

In its sample, this clonotype was seen a few times. V and J are TRBV2 and TRBJ1-4, with unresolved D. CDR3 length: 15 amino acids. With 4 bases removed from V and 7 bases from J, the gap between germline ends came to 16 bases. In germline, CDR1 is SNHLY, CDR2 FYNNEI. CDR3 nucleotides: TGTGCCAGCAGTGCGGGGATGGACGAAGTTGAAAAACTGTTTTTT. Protein: CASSAGMDEVEKLFF.

This rearrangement joins TRBV2 to TRBJ1-1; no reliable D call. V shed 5 bases and J shed 8 bases, with 15 bases lying between them. CDR1 SNHLY and CDR2 FYNNEI come from the germline V gene. The CDR3 extends over 13 amino acids. The DNA of the CDR3 is TGTGCCAGCAGTACCCGGGAGAAAGGAGAAGCTTTCTTT. Amino acid sequence: CASSTREKGEAFF.

This clonotype has only a few counts. The chain has TRBV6-2 or TRBV6-3 and TRBJ1-1, with 8 nucleotides matching TRBD1. The J segment lost 10 bases and the V segment lost 7 bases, leaving 17 bases of the junction unmatched. Germline assignment: CDR1 MNHEY and CDR2 SVGEGT. This CDR3 comprises 15 residues. CDR3 coding DNA: TGTGCCAGCAACTTTCCACAGGGGGGAAAAACGGGAGCTTTCTTT. As protein: CASNFPQGGKTGAFF.

The J gene is TRBJ2-6, the V gene TRBV12-3 or TRBV12-4; possible D gene TRBD1, 5 bases. CDR3 length equals 15 residues. V was shortened by 6 bases and J by 5 bases, with 14 bases between the two germline ends. The CDR3 DNA reads as TGTGCCAGCAGCCCAACTCAGGGCTGGGCCAACGTCCTGACTTTC. Its protein product is CASSPTQGWANVLTF.

This clonotype was counted only a few times. The chain recombines TRBV7-6 with TRBJ2-3; 7 bases line up with TRBD1. CDR3 length: 14 amino acids. Looked up from germline, CDR1 is SGHVS and CDR2 is FNYEAQ. Losses at the gene ends were 5 bases for V and 4 bases for J; bases not matched to a gene: 6. The CDR3 coding sequence is TGTGCCAGCAGCCCTAACCAGGGGGCAGATACGCAGTATTTT. Translation gives CASSPNQGADTQYF.

This clonotype came up a few times. The chain couples TRBV28 to TRBJ2-7; D remains unclear. The CDR3 spans 12 residues. Deletions cut 2 bases from V and 4 bases from J, with 6 bases between. Germline V gene data show CDR1 as MDHEN and CDR2 as SYDVKM. CDR3 nucleotides: TGTGCCAGCAGTTTAAGAGTTTACGAGCAGTACTTC. Its protein product is CASSLRVYEQYF.

This clonotype was recorded at least ten times. The gene calls are TRBV7-6 and TRBJ1-1, with 9 bases fitting TRBD1. CDR1 is SGHVS and CDR2 is FNYEAQ in the germline V gene. The ends lost 5 bases at V and 0 bases at J; junction bases unmatched: 10. The CDR3 runs to 17 residues. CDR3: CASSQRQGGLMNTEAFF. The DNA of the CDR3 is TGTGCCAGCAGCCAAAGACAGGGGGGGTTGATGAACACTGAAGCTTTCTTT.

This clonotype has only a few counts. V is TRBV20-1 and J is TRBJ2-7; no reliable D call. Germline V lookup: CDR1 DFQATT, CDR2 SNEGSKA (reference sequence). Trimming stripped 3 bases from V and 5 bases from J, with 14 bases between. The CDR3 covers 13 residues. CDR3 coding DNA: TGCAGTGCTAGGTTTCCCCCCCACCACGAGCAGTACTTC. Translation: CSARFPPHHEQYF.

The sample holds a few counts of this clonotype. The rearrangement joins TRBV4-1 to TRBJ1-1, with 7 bases lining up with TRBD1. The germline CDR1 and CDR2 sequences are MGHRA and YSYEKL. This CDR3 comprises 15 residues. V lost 1 base, J lost 3 bases, and 5 bases stayed unmatched. CDR3 nucleotides: TGCGCCAGCAGCCAAGTCGAGGGGGCTGACACTGAAGCTTTCTTT. Translating it yields CASSQVEGADTEAFF.

The chain has TRBV5-1 and TRBJ2-5, with 14 bases identical to TRBD2. The germline V gene encodes CDR1 SGHRS and CDR2 YFSETQ. V trimming: 4 bases; J trimming: 5 bases; junction bases outside the gene matches: 10. The CDR3 contains 17 residues. CDR3 region: CASSPGTSGRGYETQYF. The CDR3 region has the DNA TGCGCCAGCAGCCCTGGGACTAGCGGGAGAGGGTATGAGACCCAGTACTTC.

This clonotype was counted between two and nine times. J is TRBJ1-6 and V is TRBV27; D remains unclear. The germline V gene encodes CDR1 MNHEY and CDR2 SMNVEV (reference sequence). V shed 2 bases and J shed 14 bases, with 16 bases lying between them. This CDR3 is built from 14 residues. The CDR3 is CASSLGERVYTLHF. The DNA for the CDR3 is TGTGCCAGCAGTTTAGGGGAACGGGTCTACACCCTCCACTTT.

There are many counts of this clonotype. The chain joins TRBV7-9 to TRBJ2-1; D is undetermined. Germline V gene data show CDR1 as SEHNR and CDR2 as FQNEAQ (reference sequence). V lost 5 bases and J lost 2, with 4 bases in between. CDR3 length: 12 amino acids. The CDR3 nucleotides read TGTGCCAGCAGCATAACCTACAATGAGCAGTTCTTC. Amino acid sequence: CASSITYNEQFF.

The CDR3 nucleotides are TGTGCCAGCAGCTTTAGCCGGACTAGCGGGGGCCTCACAGATACGCAGTATTTT. Translated, it gives CASSFSRTSGGLTDTQYF. The gene calls are TRBV7-2 and TRBJ2-3; 13 bases match TRBD2. The CDR3 sequence is 18 residues long. V lost 3 bases and J lost 2; bases outside the gene matches: 8. The germline V gene encodes CDR1 SGHTA and CDR2 FQGNSA.

The rearrangement joins TRBV24-1 to TRBJ2-2; a weak D match, TRBD1 (7 bases). V lost 9 bases and J lost 2, with 15 bases in between. The CDR3 is made up of 15 amino acids. CDR1 and CDR2 from the germline V gene are KGHDR and SFDVKD. CDR3 in amino acids: CATLDGGGNTGELFF. In DNA, the CDR3 is TGTGCCACCTTAGACGGAGGGGGCAACACCGGGGAGCTGTTTTTT.

The gene calls are TRBV7-8 and TRBJ2-3; the D gene is possibly TRBD2 (5 bases). This CDR3 spans 14 amino acids. CDR1 SGHVS and CDR2 FQNEAQ come from the germline V gene. Trimming took off 5 bases at V and 2 bases at J, with 11 bases between the two ends. The CDR3 loop reads CASSPSEVTDTQYF. The CDR3 region has the DNA TGTGCCAGCAGCCCATCGGAGGTCACAGATACGCAGTATTTT.

The chain combines TRBV4-3 with TRBJ2-5; TRBD2 aligns across 7 bases. Germline CDR1 LGHNA, CDR2 YSLEER. The CDR3 consists of 17 residues. J gave up 7 bases and V 0 bases, and 14 bases lay outside the gene matches. Here the CDR3 reads CASSQDRGAGTWGTQYF. The CDR3 nucleotides read TGCGCCAGCAGCCAAGATAGGGGAGCGGGGACCTGGGGGACCCAGTACTTC.

The V call is TRBV29-1, the J call TRBJ1-2; a possible D gene is TRBD1 (5 bases). The CDR3 loop spans 18 amino acids. Per the germline V gene, CDR1 is SQVTM and CDR2 is ANQGSEA. V dropped 1 base and J dropped 2 bases, with 23 bases sitting between them. The CDR3 region has the DNA TGCAGCGTTGAAGTTCCGTTCATCGACGGGGCTATGAACTATGGCTACACCTTC. It is translated as CSVEVPFIDGAMNYGYTF.

The chain has TRBV29-1 and TRBJ1-5; the D is unclear. In germline, CDR1 is SQVTM, CDR2 ANQGSEA. Trimming took off 7 bases at V and 1 base at J, with 11 bases between the two ends. There are 13 residues in the CDR3. CDR3 loop: CSAFVGSNQPQHF. CDR3 bases: TGCAGCGCCTTCGTGGGGAGCAATCAGCCCCAGCATTTT.

J is TRBJ2-1 and V is TRBV11-1; 10 positions agree with TRBD2. Germline V gene sequence: CDR1 SGHAT, CDR2 FQDESV (reference sequence). CDR3 size: 18 residues. The V gene end was trimmed by 0 bases and the J gene end by 0 bases; junction bases not matched to a gene: 5. In DNA form, the CDR3 reads TGTGCCAGCAGCTTAGCGAGGCCTAGCGGGAGCTCCTACAATGAGCAGTTCTTC. This sequence encodes CASSLARPSGSSYNEQFF.

There are many counts of this clonotype. The chain uses TRBV29-1 and TRBJ2-1; 7 bases are a match to TRBD2. Per the germline V gene, CDR1 is SQVTM and CDR2 is ANQGSEA. The V segment lost 7 bases and the J segment 7 bases; nucleotides outside the gene matches: 16. The CDR3 spans 15 residues. The CDR3 bases are TGCAGCGCCTCCTCGGCGGCGGGAGCGTCGAATGAGCAGTTCTTC. This gives the protein CSASSAAGASNEQFF.

The V call is TRBV7-6, the J call TRBJ2-1; TRBD1 might be the D (6 bases). CDR1 and CDR2 from the germline V gene are SGHVS and FNYEAQ. The CDR3 has 15 amino acids. With 1 base removed from V and 7 bases from J, the gap between germline ends came to 14 bases. CDR3 protein: CASSLEGVVGNEQFF. The DNA of the CDR3 is TGTGCCAGCAGCTTAGAGGGGGTAGTGGGTAATGAGCAGTTCTTC.

The chain has TRBV7-9 and TRBJ1-6; 7 bases match TRBD1. V trimming: 5 bases; J trimming: 7 bases; junction bases outside the gene matches: 5. This CDR3 contains 14 residues. Germline lookup yields CDR1 SEHNR and CDR2 FQNEAQ (reference sequence). The CDR3 here is CASSRDSKNSPLHF. The CDR3 DNA reads TGTGCCAGCAGCCGGGACAGTAAGAATTCACCCCTCCACTTT. The variable domain in full, completed from reference TRBV7-9 and TRBJ1-6, reads DTGVSQNPRHKITKRGQNVTFRCDPISEHNRLYWYRQTLGQGPEFLTYFQNEAQLEKSRLLSDRFSAERPKGSFSTLEIQRTEQGDSAMYLCASSRDSKNSPLHFGNGTRLTVT.